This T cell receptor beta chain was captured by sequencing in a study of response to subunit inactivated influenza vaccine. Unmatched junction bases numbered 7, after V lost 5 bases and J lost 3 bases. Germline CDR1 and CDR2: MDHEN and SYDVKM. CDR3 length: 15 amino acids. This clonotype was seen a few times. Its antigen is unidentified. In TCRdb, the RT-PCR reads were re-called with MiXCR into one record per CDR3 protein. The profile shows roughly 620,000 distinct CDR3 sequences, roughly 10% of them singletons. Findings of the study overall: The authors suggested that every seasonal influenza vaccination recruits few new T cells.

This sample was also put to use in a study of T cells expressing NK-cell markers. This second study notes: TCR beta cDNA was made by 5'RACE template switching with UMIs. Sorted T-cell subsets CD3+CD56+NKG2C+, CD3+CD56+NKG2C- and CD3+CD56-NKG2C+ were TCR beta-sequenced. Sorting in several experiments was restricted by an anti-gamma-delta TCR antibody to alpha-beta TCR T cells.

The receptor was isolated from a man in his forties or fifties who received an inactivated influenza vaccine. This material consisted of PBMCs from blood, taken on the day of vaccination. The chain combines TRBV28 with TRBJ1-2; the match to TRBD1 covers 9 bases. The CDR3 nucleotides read TGTGCCAGCAGTCACCGGGACAGGGTTGACTATGGCTACACCTTC. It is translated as CASSHRDRVDYGYTF.